What follows describes a single T cell receptor beta chain. The data stem from a study of T-cell reconstitution after alpha-beta-depleted transplantation in children. Unique molecular identifiers were incorporated when the TCRbeta library was constructed. From the PCR reads, TCRdb called clonotypes with MiXCR, one entry per CDR3 protein. The sample lists about 420,000 distinct CDR3 sequences; roughly a tenth were seen once. Germline V lookup: CDR1 KGHSH, CDR2 LQKENI. The germline V and J ends were trimmed by 4 bases and 4 bases, with 18 bases remaining between them. This CDR3 is built from 16 residues.

This clonotype was sampled from a human donor who donated a stem cell graft to a child with acute myeloid leukemia. The material was PBMCs from the stem cell graft donor, obtained from the stem cell graft. V and J are TRBV18 and TRBJ2-3, with a possible D match to TRBD2 (6 bases). The CDR3 coding sequence is TGTGCCAGCTCACTTCCGGGACTCCTCTTTGCAGATACGCAGTATTTT. Its translation is CASSLPGLLFADTQYF.